This TCR beta chain was recorded in a study of blood T cell repertoires in COVID-19. Profiled with immunoSEQ multiplex PCR; TCRdb holds only in-frame clones, not every one. The sample contains fewer than 200,000 clones, roughly four fifths of which appear only once. A single count supports this clone. Sequencing was carried out using PBMCs or T cells enriched from blood (not recorded which). The TCR sequence derives from a man aged 50 to 60 who had recovered from COVID-19.

The CDR3 sequence is CASSQQGQGTGELFF. The DNA of the CDR3 is TGCGCCAGCAGCCAGCAGGGGCAGGGCACCGGGGAGCTGTTTTTT. The chain combines TRBV4-3 with TRBJ2-2, with D possibly being TRBD1 (6 bases). This CDR3 is built from 15 residues. V dropped 3 bases and J dropped 4 bases, with 12 bases sitting between them. Per the germline V gene, CDR1 is LGHNA and CDR2 is YSLEER.